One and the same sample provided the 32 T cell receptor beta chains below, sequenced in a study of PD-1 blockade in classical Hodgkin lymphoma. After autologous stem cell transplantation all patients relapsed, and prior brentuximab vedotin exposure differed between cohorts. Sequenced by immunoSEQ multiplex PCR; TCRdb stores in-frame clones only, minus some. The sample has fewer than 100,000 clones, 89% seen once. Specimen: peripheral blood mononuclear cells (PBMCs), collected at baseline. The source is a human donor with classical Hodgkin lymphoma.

CDR3 residues: CASSHSYYGGYTF. CDR3 sequence (DNA): TGTGCCAGCAGCCATAGTTATTACGGTGGCTACACCTTC. The chain links TRBV16 to TRBJ1-2; D unclear. Germline V lookup: CDR1 KGHSY, CDR2 FQNENV. This CDR3 region has 13 residues. V lost 3 bases, J lost 7 bases, and 12 bases lay in between. Using reference TRBV16 and TRBJ1-2 for the parts outside the CDR3, the full variable domain is GEEVAQTPKHLVRGEGQKAKLYCAPIKGHSYVFWYQQVLKNEFKFLISFQNENVFDETGMPKERFSAKCLPNSPCSLEIQATKLEDSAVYFCASSHSYYGGYTFGSGTRLTVV.

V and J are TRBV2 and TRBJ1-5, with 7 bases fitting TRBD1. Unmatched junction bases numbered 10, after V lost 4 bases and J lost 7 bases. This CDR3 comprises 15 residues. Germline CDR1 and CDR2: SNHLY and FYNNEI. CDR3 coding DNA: TGTGCCAGCAGTGCACCACAGGGGCGGAACCAGCCCCAGCATTTT. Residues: CASSAPQGRNQPQHF. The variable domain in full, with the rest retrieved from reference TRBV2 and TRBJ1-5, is EPEVTQTPSHQVTQMGQEVILRCVPISNHLYFYWYRQILGQKVEFLVSFYNNEISEKSEIFDDQFSVERPDGSNFTLKIRSTKLEDSAMYFCASSAPQGRNQPQHFGDGTRLSIL.

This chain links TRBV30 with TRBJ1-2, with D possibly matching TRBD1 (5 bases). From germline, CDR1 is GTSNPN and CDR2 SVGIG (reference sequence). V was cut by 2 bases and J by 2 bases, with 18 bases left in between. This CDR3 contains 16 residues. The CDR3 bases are TGTGCCTGGAGTCAGGGATTGGCGGGAAGGAACTATGGCTACACCTTC. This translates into CAWSQGLAGRNYGYTF.

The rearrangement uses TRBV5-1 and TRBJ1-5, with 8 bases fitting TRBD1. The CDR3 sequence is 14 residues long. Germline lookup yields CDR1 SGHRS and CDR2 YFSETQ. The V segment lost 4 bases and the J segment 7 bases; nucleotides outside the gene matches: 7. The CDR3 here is CASSLRTGSQPQHF. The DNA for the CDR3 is TGCGCCAGCAGCCTACGGACAGGGAGCCAGCCCCAGCATTTT.

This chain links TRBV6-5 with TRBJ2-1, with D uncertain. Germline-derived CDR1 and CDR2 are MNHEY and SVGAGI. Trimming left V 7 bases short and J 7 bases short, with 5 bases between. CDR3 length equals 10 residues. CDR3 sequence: CASNGNEQFF. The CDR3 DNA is TGTGCCAGCAACGGGAATGAGCAGTTCTTC.

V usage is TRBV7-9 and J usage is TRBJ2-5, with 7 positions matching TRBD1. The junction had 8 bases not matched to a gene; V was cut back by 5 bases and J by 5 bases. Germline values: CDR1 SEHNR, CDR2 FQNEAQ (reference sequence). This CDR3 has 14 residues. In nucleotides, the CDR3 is TGTGCCAGCAGCCAGAGACAGGGACACGAGACCCAGTACTTC. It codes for CASSQRQGHETQYF.

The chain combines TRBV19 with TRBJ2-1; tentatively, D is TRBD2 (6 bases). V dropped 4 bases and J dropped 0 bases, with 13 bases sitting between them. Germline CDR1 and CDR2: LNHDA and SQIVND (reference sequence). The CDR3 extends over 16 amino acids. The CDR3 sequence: CASSRLADSSYNEQFF. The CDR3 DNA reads TGTGCCAGTAGTAGGTTAGCGGATAGCTCCTACAATGAGCAGTTCTTC.

CDR3 DNA sequence: TGTGCCAGCAGTTGGGAGGCCGGGTATAATTCACCCCTCCACTTT. Encoded protein: CASSWEAGYNSPLHF. V usage is TRBV27 and J usage is TRBJ1-6; D is unclear. Looked up from germline, CDR1 is MNHEY and CDR2 is SMNVEV (reference sequence). This CDR3 is 15 amino acids long. V was pared by 4 bases and J by 4 bases, with 11 bases between.

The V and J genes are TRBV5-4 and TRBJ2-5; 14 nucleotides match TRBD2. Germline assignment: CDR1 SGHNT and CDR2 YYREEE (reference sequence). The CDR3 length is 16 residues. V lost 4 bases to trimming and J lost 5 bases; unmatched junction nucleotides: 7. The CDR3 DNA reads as TGTGCCAGCAGCAGGGGGACTAGCGGGAGATATGAGACCCAGTACTTC. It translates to CASSRGTSGRYETQYF.

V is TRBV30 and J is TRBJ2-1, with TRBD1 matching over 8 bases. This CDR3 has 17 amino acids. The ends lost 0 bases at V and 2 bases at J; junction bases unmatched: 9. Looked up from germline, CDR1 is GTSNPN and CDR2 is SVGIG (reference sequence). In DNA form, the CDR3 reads TGTGCCTGGAGTGTAGGCCCGACAGGGGCACCCTACAATGAGCAGTTCTTC. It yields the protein CAWSVGPTGAPYNEQFF.

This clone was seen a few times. CDR3 nucleotide sequence: TGCGCCAGCAGCCAAGAAGGGTTAGCTTTCTTT. Translated: CASSQEGLAFF. V gene TRBV4-1 combines with J gene TRBJ1-1; D gene uncertain. This CDR3 has 11 residues. Trimming shortened V by 0 bases and J by 10 bases, and 6 bases separated the two germline ends. Germline CDR1 and CDR2: MGHRA and YSYEKL.

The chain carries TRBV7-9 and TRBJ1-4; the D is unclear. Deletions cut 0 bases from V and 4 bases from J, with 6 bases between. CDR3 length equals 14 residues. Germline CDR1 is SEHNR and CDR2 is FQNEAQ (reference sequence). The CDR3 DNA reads TGTGCCAGCAGCTTAGCCTCCGTTAATGAAAAACTGTTTTTT. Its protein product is CASSLASVNEKLFF.

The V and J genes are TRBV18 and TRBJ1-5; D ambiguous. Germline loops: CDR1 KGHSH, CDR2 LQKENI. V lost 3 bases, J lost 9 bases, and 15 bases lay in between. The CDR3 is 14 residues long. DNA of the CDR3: TGTGCCAGCTCACCGGACTGGGGAGCCGGGCCCCAGCATTTT. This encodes CASSPDWGAGPQHF.

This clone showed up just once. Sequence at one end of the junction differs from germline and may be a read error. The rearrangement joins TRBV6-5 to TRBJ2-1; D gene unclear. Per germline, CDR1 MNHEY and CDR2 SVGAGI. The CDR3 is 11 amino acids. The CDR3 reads CLVGSYNEQFF. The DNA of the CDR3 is TGCCTCGTTGGGTCCTACAATGAGCAGTTCTTC.

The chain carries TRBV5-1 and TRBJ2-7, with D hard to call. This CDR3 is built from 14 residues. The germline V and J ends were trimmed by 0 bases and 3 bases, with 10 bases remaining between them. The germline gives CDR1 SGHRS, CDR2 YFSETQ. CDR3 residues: CASSLDMGRYEQYF. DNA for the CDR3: TGCGCCAGCAGCTTGGATATGGGCCGCTACGAGCAGTACTTC.

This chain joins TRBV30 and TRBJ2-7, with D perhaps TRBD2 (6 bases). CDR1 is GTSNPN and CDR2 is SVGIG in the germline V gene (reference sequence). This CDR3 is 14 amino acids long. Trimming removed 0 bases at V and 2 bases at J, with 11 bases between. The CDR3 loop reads CAWSVMAGPYEQYF. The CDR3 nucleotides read TGTGCCTGGAGTGTAATGGCGGGGCCCTACGAGCAGTACTTC.

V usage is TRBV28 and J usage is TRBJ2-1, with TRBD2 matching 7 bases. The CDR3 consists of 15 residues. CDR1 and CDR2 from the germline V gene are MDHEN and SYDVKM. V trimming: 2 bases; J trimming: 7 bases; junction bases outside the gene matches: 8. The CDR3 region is CASSLRRGRGNEQFF. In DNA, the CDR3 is TGTGCCAGCAGTTTACGTCGCGGGAGAGGAAATGAGCAGTTCTTC.

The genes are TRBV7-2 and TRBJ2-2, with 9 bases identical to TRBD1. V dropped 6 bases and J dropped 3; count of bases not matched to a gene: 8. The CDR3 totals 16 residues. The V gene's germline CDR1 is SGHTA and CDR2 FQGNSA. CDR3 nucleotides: TGTGCCAGCAGGTTCTTGGACAGGGGTTACACCGGGGAGCTGTTTTTT. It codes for CASRFLDRGYTGELFF.

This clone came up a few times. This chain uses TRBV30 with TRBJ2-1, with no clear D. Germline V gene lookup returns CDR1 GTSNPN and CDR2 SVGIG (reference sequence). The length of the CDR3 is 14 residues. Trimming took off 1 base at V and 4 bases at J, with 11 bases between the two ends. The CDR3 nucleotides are TGTGCCTGGAGTGCCGAATCCGGGTACAATGAGCAGTTCTTC. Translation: CAWSAESGYNEQFF.

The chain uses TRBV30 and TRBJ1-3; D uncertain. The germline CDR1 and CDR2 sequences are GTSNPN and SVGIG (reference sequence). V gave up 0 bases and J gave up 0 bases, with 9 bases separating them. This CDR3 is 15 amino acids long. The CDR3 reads CAWSVLGSSGNTIYF. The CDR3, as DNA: TGTGCCTGGAGTGTTCTGGGAAGCTCTGGAAACACCATATATTTT.

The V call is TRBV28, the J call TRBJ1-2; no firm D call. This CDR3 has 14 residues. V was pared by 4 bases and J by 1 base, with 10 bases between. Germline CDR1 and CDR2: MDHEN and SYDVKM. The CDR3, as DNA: TGTGCCAGCAGTTCCTCTGGGAATAACTATGGCTACACCTTC. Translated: CASSSSGNNYGYTF.

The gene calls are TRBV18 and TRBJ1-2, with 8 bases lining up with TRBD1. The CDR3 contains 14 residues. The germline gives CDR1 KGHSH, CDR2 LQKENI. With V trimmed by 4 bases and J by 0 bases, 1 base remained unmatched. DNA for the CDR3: TGTGCCAGCTCACAACAGGGGGCTAACTATGGCTACACCTTC. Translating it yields CASSQQGANYGYTF.

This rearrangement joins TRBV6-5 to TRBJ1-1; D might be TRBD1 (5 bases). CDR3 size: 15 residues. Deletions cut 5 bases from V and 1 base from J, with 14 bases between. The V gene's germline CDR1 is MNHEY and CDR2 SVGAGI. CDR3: CASSRTHPGNTEAFF. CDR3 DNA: TGTGCCAGCAGTCGGACACACCCCGGGAACACTGAAGCTTTCTTT.

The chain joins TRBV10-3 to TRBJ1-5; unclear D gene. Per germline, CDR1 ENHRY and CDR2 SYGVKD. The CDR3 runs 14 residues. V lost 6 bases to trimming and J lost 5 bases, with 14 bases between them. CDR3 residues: CAISVQLSDQPQHF. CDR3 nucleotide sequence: TGTGCCATCAGCGTCCAGCTTTCGGATCAGCCCCAGCATTTT.

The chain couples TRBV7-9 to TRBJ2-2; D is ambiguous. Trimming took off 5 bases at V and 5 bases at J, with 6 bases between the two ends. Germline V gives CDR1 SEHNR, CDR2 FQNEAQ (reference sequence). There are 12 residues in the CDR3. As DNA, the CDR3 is TGTGCCAGCAGCCTACATACCGGGGAGCTGTTTTTT. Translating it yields CASSLHTGELFF.

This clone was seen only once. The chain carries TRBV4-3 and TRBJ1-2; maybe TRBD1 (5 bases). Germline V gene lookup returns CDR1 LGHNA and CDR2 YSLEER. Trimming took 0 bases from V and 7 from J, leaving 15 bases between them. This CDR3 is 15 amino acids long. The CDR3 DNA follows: TGCGCCAGCAGCCAAGATCTTAGGGGAGCAAGTGGCTACACCTTC. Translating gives CASSQDLRGASGYTF.

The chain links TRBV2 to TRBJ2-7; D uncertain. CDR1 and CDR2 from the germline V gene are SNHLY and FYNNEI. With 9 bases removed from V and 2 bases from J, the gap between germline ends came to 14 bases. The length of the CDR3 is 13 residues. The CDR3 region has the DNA TGTGCCAGTTTGGGTCTTTTTGCCTACGAGCAGTACTTC. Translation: CASLGLFAYEQYF.

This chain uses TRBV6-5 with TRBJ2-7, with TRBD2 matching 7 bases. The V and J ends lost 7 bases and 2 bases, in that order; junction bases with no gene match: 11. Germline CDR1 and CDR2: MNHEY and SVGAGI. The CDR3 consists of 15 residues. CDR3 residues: CASTYGEGIAYEQYF. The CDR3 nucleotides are TGTGCCAGCACCTACGGGGAGGGGATTGCCTACGAGCAGTACTTC.

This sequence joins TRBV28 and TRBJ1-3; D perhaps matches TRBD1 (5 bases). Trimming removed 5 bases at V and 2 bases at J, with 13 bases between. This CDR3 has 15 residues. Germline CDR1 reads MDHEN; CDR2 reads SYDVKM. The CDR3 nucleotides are TGTGCCAGCAGTCCAAGGGGAGTTGCTGGAAACACCATATATTTT. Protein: CASSPRGVAGNTIYF.

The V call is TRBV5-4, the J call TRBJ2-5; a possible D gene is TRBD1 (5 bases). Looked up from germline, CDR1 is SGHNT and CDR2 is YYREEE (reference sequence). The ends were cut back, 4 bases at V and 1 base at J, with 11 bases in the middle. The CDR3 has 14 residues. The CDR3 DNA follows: TGTGCCAGCAGCGAAGGACACTTCCAAGAGACCCAGTACTTC. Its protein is CASSEGHFQETQYF.

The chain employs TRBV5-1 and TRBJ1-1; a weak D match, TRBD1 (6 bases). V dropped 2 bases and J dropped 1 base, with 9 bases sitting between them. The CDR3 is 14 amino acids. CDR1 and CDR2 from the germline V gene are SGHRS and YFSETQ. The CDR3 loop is CASSFLGQNTEAFF. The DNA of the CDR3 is TGCGCCAGCAGCTTCCTGGGACAGAACACTGAAGCTTTCTTT.

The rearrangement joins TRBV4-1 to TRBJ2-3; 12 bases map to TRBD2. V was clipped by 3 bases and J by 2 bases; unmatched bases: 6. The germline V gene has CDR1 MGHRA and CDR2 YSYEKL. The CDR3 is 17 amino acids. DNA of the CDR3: TGCGCCAGCAGCCAGGACGGACTAGCGGGGAACACAGATACGCAGTATTTT. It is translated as CASSQDGLAGNTDTQYF.